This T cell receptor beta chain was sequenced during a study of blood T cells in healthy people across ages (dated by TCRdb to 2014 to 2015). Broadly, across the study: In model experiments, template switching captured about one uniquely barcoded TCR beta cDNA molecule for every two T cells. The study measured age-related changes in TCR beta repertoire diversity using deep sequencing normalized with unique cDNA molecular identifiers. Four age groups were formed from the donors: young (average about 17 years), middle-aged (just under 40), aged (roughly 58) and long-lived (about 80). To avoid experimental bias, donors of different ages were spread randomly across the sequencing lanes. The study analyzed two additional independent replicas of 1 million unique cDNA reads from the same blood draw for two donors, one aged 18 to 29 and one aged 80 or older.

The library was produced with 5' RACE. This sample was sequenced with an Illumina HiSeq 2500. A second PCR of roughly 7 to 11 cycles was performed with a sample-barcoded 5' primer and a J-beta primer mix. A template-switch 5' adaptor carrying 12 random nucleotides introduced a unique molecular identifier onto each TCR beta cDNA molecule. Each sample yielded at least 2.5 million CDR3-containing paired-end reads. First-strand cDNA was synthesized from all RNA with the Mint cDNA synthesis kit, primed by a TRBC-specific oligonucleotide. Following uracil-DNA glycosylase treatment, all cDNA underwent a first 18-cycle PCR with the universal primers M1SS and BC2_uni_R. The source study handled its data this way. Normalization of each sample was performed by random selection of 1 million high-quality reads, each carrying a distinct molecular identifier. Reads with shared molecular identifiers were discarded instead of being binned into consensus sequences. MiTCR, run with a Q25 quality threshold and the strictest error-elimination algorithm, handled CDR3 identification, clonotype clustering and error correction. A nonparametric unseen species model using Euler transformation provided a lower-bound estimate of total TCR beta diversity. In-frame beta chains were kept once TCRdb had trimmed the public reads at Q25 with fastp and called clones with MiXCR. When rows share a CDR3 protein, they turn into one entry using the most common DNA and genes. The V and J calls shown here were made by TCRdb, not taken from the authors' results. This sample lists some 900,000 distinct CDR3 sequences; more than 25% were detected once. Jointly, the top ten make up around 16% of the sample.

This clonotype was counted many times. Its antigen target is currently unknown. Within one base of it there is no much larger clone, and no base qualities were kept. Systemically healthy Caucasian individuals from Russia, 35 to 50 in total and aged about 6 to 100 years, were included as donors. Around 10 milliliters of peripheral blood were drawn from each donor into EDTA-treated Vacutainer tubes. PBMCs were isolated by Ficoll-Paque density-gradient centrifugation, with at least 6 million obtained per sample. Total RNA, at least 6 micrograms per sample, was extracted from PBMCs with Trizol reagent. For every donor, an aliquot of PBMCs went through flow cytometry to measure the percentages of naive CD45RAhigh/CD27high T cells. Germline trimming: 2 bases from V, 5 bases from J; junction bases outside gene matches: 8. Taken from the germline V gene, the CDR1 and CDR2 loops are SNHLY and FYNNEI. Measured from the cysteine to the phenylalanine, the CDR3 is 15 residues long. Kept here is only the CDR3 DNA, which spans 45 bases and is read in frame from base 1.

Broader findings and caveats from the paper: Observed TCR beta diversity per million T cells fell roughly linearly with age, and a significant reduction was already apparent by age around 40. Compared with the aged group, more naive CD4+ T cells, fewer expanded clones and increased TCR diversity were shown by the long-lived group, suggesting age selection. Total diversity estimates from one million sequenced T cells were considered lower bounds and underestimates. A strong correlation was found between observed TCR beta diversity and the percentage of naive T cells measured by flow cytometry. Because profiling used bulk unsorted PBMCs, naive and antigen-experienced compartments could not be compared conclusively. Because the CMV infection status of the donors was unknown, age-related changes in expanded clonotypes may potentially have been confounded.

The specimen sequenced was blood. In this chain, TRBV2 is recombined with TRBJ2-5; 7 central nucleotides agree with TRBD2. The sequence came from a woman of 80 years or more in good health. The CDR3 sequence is CASSEQGLGVETQYF. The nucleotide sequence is TGTGCCAGCAGTGAACAAGGACTAGGTGTCGAGACCCAGTACTTC.